This T cell receptor (beta chain) was retrieved from a study of cytomegalovirus exposure and HLA in healthy donors. Study-level results: A later analysis linked a missense variant in DCLRE1C to the trimming of TCR beta V and J genes. There were some V segments, including TRBV6-2 and TRBV6-3, excluded as indistinguishable.

CDR3 length: 15 residues. The ends lost 3 bases at V and 4 bases at J; junction bases unmatched: 5. Germline CDR1 is KGHSH and CDR2 is LQKENI. A note on this clone: The target antigen is unknown.

Primers included in the PCR were 60 Vbeta and 13 Jbeta primers. Using immunoSEQ multiplex PCR, the repertoire was profiled, and TCRdb retains in-frame clones only, with some absent. The profile shows 150,000 to 200,000 clones, roughly 77% of them singletons. The TCR comes from a woman in her forties or fifties in good health and CMV-seronegative. Sequenced: PBMCs. The chain has TRBV18 and TRBJ1-2; 10 nucleotides match TRBD1. CDR3 nucleotides: TGTGCCAGCTCACCCCGACAGGGGGCTGGCTATGGCTACACCTTC. Its translation: CASSPRQGAGYGYTF.